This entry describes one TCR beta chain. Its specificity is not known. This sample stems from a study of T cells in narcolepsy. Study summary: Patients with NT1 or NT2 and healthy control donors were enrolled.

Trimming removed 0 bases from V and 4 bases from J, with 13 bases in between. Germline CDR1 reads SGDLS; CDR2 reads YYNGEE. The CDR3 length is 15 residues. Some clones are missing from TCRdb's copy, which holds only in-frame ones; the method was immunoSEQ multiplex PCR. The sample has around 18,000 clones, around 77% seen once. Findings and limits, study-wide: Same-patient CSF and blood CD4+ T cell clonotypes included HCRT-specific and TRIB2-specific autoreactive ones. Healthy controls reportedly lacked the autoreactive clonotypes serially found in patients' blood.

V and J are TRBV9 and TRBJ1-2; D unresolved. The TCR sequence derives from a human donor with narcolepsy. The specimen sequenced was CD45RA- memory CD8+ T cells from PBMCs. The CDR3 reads CASSVGRGKGYGYTF. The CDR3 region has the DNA TGTGCCAGCAGCGTAGGTCGGGGTAAGGGCTATGGCTACACCTTC.